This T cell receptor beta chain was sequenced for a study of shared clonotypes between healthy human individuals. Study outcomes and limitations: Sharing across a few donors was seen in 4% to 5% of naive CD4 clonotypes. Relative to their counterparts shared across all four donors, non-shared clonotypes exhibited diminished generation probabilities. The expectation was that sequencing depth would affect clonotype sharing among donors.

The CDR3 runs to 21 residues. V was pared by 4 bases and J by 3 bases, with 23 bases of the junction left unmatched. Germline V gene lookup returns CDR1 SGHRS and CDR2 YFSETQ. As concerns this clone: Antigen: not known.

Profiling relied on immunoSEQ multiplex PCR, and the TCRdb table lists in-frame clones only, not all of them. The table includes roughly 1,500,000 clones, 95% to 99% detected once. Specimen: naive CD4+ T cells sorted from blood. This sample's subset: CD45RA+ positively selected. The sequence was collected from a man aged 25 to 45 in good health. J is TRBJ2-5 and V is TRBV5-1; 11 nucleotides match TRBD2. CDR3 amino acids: CASSPRVLAGGPLSVKETQYF. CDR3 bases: TGCGCCAGCAGCCCGAGAGTTTTAGCGGGAGGGCCTTTATCAGTGAAAGAGACCCAGTACTTC.